What follows are 31 T cell receptor beta chains derived from one specimen sequenced in a study of blood T cell repertoires in COVID-19 (dated by TCRdb to about 2020). The receptor library was made with the immunoSEQ multiplex PCR assay. TCRdb re-hosts the immuneACCESS table, in-frame sequences only. Its copies lack some clones; in the studies checked, an unresolved V gene accounts for under half of them, and the cause for the rest is not known. The sample contains more than 75,000 clones, under 90% of them found a single time. Around 13% of the sample rests with the top ten. The sample consisted of peripheral blood. The source of these receptors is a human donor in a cohort sampled during active COVID-19.

The chain uses TRBV29-1 and TRBJ1-1; possible D gene TRBD1, 5 bases. The germline V gene has CDR1 SQVTM and CDR2 ANQGSEA. The CDR3 is made up of 12 amino acids. Trimming took 6 bases from V and 8 from J, leaving 16 bases between them. This chain's CDR3 is CSVVGGSGEAFF. In DNA, the CDR3 is TGCAGCGTCGTTGGGGGGTCCGGAGAAGCTTTCTTT.

The chain uses TRBV9 and TRBJ2-3; 10 bases match TRBD2. The CDR3 spans 19 residues. Trimming at V came to 4 bases and at J to 0 bases, leaving 14 bases not matched to a gene. Germline loops: CDR1 SGDLS, CDR2 YYNGEE. The CDR3 DNA follows: TGTGCCAGCAGCCCCCGAGGTAGCGGGGGGCTTTTTAGCACAGATACGCAGTATTTT. It translates to CASSPRGSGGLFSTDTQYF. The full variable domain, rest sourced from reference TRBV9 and TRBJ2-3, is DSGVTQTPKHLITATGQRVTLRCSPRSGDLSVYWYQQSLDQGLQFLIQYYNGEERAKGNILERFSAQQFPDLHSELNLSSLELGDSALYFCASSPRGSGGLFSTDTQYFGPGTRLTVL.

The rearrangement uses TRBV29-1 and TRBJ1-2; D might be TRBD1 (6 bases). There are 15 residues in the CDR3. CDR1 and CDR2 (germline): SQVTM, ANQGSEA. V was shortened by 4 bases and J by 1 base, with 16 bases between the two germline ends. Here the CDR3 DNA reads TGCAGCGTTGTATGGGGGACAACCCTTAACTATGGCTACACCTTC. As protein: CSVVWGTTLNYGYTF.

The chain uses TRBV20-1 and TRBJ2-5; D call uncertain. The CDR3 is made up of 11 amino acids. Germline V lookup: CDR1 DFQATT, CDR2 SNEGSKA (reference sequence). The germline V and J ends were trimmed by 5 bases and 5 bases, with 9 bases remaining between them. The CDR3 protein is CSASLEETQYF. The CDR3 DNA follows: TGCAGTGCTTCCCTCGAGGAGACCCAGTACTTC.

The CDR3 DNA reads as TGTGCCACCAGCAGAGATCCGGGTGGCTACGAGCAGTACTTC. Encoded protein: CATSRDPGGYEQYF. The chain joins TRBV15 to TRBJ2-7, with D unclear. This CDR3 is built from 14 residues. The germline V and J ends were trimmed by 0 bases and 3 bases, with 9 bases remaining between them. Germline-derived CDR1 and CDR2 are LNHNV and YYDKDF (reference sequence).

The chain couples TRBV7-8 to TRBJ2-7; TRBD1 aligns across 9 bases. V was clipped by 5 bases and J by 4 bases; unmatched bases: 18. CDR1 SGHVS and CDR2 FQNEAQ come from the germline V gene. The CDR3 loop spans 18 amino acids. The CDR3 nucleotides are TGTGCCAGCAGCCGAACGGACAGGGGCGCCTGGGGTGGGTACGAGCAGTACTTC. This translates into CASSRTDRGAWGGYEQYF.

The V call is TRBV10-3, the J call TRBJ2-3; perhaps TRBD2 as D (5 bases). Germline-derived CDR1 and CDR2 are ENHRY and SYGVKD. This CDR3 contains 12 residues. V lost 6 bases and J 2 bases, leaving 6 bases between the germline ends. The CDR3 loop is CAISGVTDTQYF. The CDR3 nucleotides read TGTGCCATCAGCGGGGTCACAGATACGCAGTATTTT.

The V and J genes are TRBV27 and TRBJ1-1; weak D call: TRBD1 (5 bases). The CDR3 totals 18 residues. V lost 7 bases to trimming and J lost 3 bases, with 27 bases between them. CDR1 is MNHEY and CDR2 is SMNVEV in the germline V gene (reference sequence). The DNA of the CDR3 is TGTGCCAGCACCGCGATGATTGGGCAGGGAGGTAAGGACACTGAAGCTTTCTTT. The encoded protein is CASTAMIGQGGKDTEAFF.

This clone has a single count. The chain couples TRBV7-3 to TRBJ2-7, with D possibly being TRBD1 (6 bases). The CDR3 spans 13 residues. CDR1 and CDR2 from the germline V gene are SGHTA and FQGTGA. V dropped 5 bases and J dropped 0 bases, with 8 bases sitting between them. The CDR3 region has the DNA TGTGCCAGCAGCAGGGACAACTCCTACGAGCAGTACTTC. This codes for CASSRDNSYEQYF.

This clone appeared a single time. CDR3 DNA: TGTGCCAGCAGTGACCTCACCGGGGAGCTGTTTTTT. It translates to CASSDLTGELFF. The chain uses TRBV2 and TRBJ2-2, with D uncertain. CDR3 size: 12 residues. The V end was cut by 3 bases, the J end by 4 bases, with 3 bases between. The germline V gene has CDR1 SNHLY and CDR2 FYNNEI.

The chain has TRBV5-1 and TRBJ2-7, with D possibly being TRBD1 (5 bases). Germline CDR1 SGHRS, CDR2 YFSETQ. V lost 1 base to trimming and J lost 2 bases, with 16 bases between them. The CDR3 loop spans 16 amino acids. The CDR3 nucleotides read TGCGCCAGCAGCTTGACTCTGACAGTATCGCCCTACGAGCAGTACTTC. Protein product: CASSLTLTVSPYEQYF.

The chain recombines TRBV6-6 with TRBJ2-5; 7 bases line up with TRBD1. Losses at the gene ends were 2 bases for V and 2 bases for J; bases not matched to a gene: 2. The germline gives CDR1 MNHNY, CDR2 SVGAGI (reference sequence). The length of the CDR3 is 14 residues. CDR3 residues: CASSYPGGQETQYF. As DNA, the CDR3 is TGTGCCAGCAGTTACCCAGGGGGACAAGAGACCCAGTACTTC.

The chain combines TRBV7-8 with TRBJ2-5; 11 positions agree with TRBD2. With 5 bases clipped from V and 5 bases from J, the junction kept 7 bases outside the gene matches. The CDR3 extends over 15 amino acids. Per germline, CDR1 SGHVS and CDR2 FQNEAQ. Here the CDR3 DNA reads TGTGCCAGCAGCCCTAGCGGGGGGCCGAGGGAGACCCAGTACTTC. Amino acid sequence: CASSPSGGPRETQYF.

The chain uses TRBV7-2 and TRBJ1-1; 7 positions agree with TRBD1. V lost 1 base, J lost 11 bases, and 7 bases stayed unmatched. CDR1 is SGHTA, CDR2 FQGNSA, per germline. The CDR3 is 13 residues long. The CDR3 is CASSLVQGGRAFF. In DNA form, the CDR3 reads TGTGCCAGCAGCTTAGTCCAGGGGGGCAGGGCTTTCTTT.

This clone appeared once. The chain carries TRBV5-1 and TRBJ2-5; maybe TRBD2 (6 bases). V was clipped by 1 base and J by 7 bases, with 17 bases between them. The CDR3 is 15 residues long. Germline V gene data show CDR1 as SGHRS and CDR2 as YFSETQ. CDR3 in amino acids: CASSLRRTAGGTQYF. Here the CDR3 DNA reads TGCGCCAGCAGCTTGCGGCGGACGGCCGGGGGGACCCAGTACTTC. Supplemented by reference TRBV5-1 and TRBJ2-5, the full variable domain reads KAGVTQTPRYLIKTRGQQVTLSCSPISGHRSVSWYQQTPGQGLQFLFEYFSETQRNKGNFPGRFSGRQFSNSRSEMNVSTLELGDSALYLCASSLRRTAGGTQYFGPGTRLLVL.

V and J are TRBV5-1 and TRBJ1-2; possibly TRBD1 for D (6 bases). V dropped 0 bases and J dropped 0 bases, with 12 bases sitting between them. The CDR3 runs to 16 residues. Germline V lookup: CDR1 SGHRS, CDR2 YFSETQ. CDR3 amino acids: CASSLVIGQTNYGYTF. The CDR3 region has the DNA TGCGCCAGCAGCTTGGTGATAGGACAGACTAACTATGGCTACACCTTC.

The chain uses TRBV4-1 and TRBJ2-1, with 7 bases lining up with TRBD2. The CDR3 is 16 amino acids. Germline values: CDR1 MGHRA, CDR2 YSYEKL. V was pared by 0 bases and J by 2 bases, with 4 bases of the junction left unmatched. CDR3 sequence reads: CASSQDSSGAYNEQFF. CDR3 coding DNA: TGCGCCAGCAGCCAAGATTCCAGCGGGGCCTACAATGAGCAGTTCTTC.

V usage is TRBV5-6 and J usage is TRBJ1-6; D not resolved. Per germline, CDR1 SGHDT and CDR2 YYEEEE. V gave up 4 bases and J gave up 3 bases, with 11 bases separating them. There are 15 residues in the CDR3. The CDR3 sequence: CASSPRLVYNSPLHF. The CDR3 region has the DNA TGTGCCAGCAGCCCGCGACTTGTCTATAATTCACCCCTCCACTTT.

The genes are TRBV5-5 and TRBJ1-1, with 9 bases lining up with TRBD1. The V and J ends lost 0 bases and 2 bases, in that order; junction bases with no gene match: 8. CDR1 and CDR2 from the germline V gene are SGHKS and YYEKEE (reference sequence). CDR3 length equals 17 residues. The CDR3 is CASSLVTGGSRNTEAFF. CDR3 DNA: TGTGCCAGCAGCTTGGTTACAGGGGGCTCACGTAACACTGAAGCTTTCTTT.

This chain uses TRBV19 with TRBJ2-6, with 9 nucleotides matching TRBD1. Trimming took 6 bases from V and 1 from J; bases not matched to a gene: 7. Per the germline V gene, CDR1 is LNHDA and CDR2 is SQIVND (reference sequence). The CDR3 has 17 residues. The chain's CDR3 is CASSLDRGKSGANVLTF. The CDR3 DNA is TGTGCCAGTAGCCTGGACAGGGGAAAGTCTGGGGCCAACGTCCTGACTTTC.

The chain is built from TRBV7-9 and TRBJ1-1, with TRBD1 matching over 10 bases. From germline, CDR1 is SEHNR and CDR2 FQNEAQ (reference sequence). The CDR3 loop spans 14 amino acids. After removal of 6 bases from V and 1 base from J, the junction contained 2 bases not matched to a gene. CDR3: CASSRQGANTEAFF. CDR3 nucleotides: TGTGCCAGCAGTCGACAGGGGGCGAACACTGAAGCTTTCTTT.

The sample holds one count of this clone. The chain carries TRBV19 and TRBJ2-3; D is unresolved. The germline CDR1 and CDR2 sequences are LNHDA and SQIVND (reference sequence). The CDR3 is 15 amino acids. The V end lost 4 bases, the J end lost 0 bases, and 11 bases lay between the germline ends. The CDR3 nucleotides read TGTGCCAGTAGTACCTCAGGTGGGAGCACAGATACGCAGTATTTT. As protein: CASSTSGGSTDTQYF.

The V call is TRBV28, the J call TRBJ2-5, with D tentatively TRBD2 (6 bases). The V and J ends lost 5 bases and 3 bases respectively, with 13 bases between them. Germline CDR1 reads MDHEN; CDR2 reads SYDVKM. The CDR3 contains 14 residues. CDR3: CASSLAGSKETQYF. The CDR3, as DNA: TGTGCCAGCAGTCTAGCCGGGAGTAAAGAGACCCAGTACTTC.

The J gene is TRBJ2-1, the V gene TRBV27; D is perhaps TRBD2 (7 bases). V was cut by 6 bases and J by 5 bases, with 26 bases left in between. This CDR3 has 18 residues. From germline, CDR1 is MNHEY and CDR2 SMNVEV (reference sequence). CDR3 coding DNA: TGTGCCAGCAGCGCAAGGGGGGGGACATACTTCGGACACAATGAGCAGTTCTTC. This codes for CASSARGGTYFGHNEQFF.

The V call is TRBV27, the J call TRBJ1-2, with D possibly matching TRBD1 (6 bases). Trimming took 3 bases from V and 8 from J, leaving 19 bases between them. CDR3 length: 15 residues. Germline assignment: CDR1 MNHEY and CDR2 SMNVEV (reference sequence). The DNA for the CDR3 is TGTGCCAGCAGTTTTGGTCTTAGGGACATAGGAGGCTACACCTTC. This translates into CASSFGLRDIGGYTF.

This sequence joins TRBV3-1 (or the pseudogene TRBV3-2) and TRBJ2-1; 9 bases agree with TRBD2. The CDR3 length is 14 residues. Germline assignment: CDR1 LGHDT and CDR2 YNNKEL (reference sequence). The V segment lost 4 bases and the J segment 6 bases; nucleotides outside the gene matches: 4. Here the CDR3 DNA reads TGTGCCAGCAGCCTTAGCGGGGGCGGCAATGAGCAGTTCTTC. Its protein is CASSLSGGGNEQFF.

This chain connects TRBV4-2 to TRBJ2-7, with TRBD1 matching 7 bases. With 3 bases clipped from V and 2 bases from J, the junction kept 13 bases outside the gene matches. The CDR3 has 17 residues. Germline CDR1 reads LGHNA; CDR2 reads YNFKEQ. The CDR3 sequence is CASSHLMTGLNPYEQYF. In DNA, the CDR3 is TGTGCCAGCAGCCACTTAATGACAGGGCTCAACCCCTACGAGCAGTACTTC.

The chain uses TRBV5-1 and TRBJ2-1; 14 bases match TRBD2. Looked up from germline, CDR1 is SGHRS and CDR2 is YFSETQ. The ends lost 4 bases at V and 7 bases at J; junction bases unmatched: 7. This CDR3 spans 16 amino acids. The CDR3 loop is CASSRSTSGGANEQFF. CDR3 in DNA: TGCGCCAGCAGCAGGTCGACTAGCGGGGGGGCGAATGAGCAGTTCTTC.

The chain combines TRBV10-3 with TRBJ1-2; D not certain. The V end lost 2 bases, the J end lost 3 bases, and 10 bases lay between the germline ends. The germline V gene has CDR1 ENHRY and CDR2 SYGVKD. This CDR3 region has 14 residues. CDR3 coding DNA: TGTGCCATCAGTGAGGGTGGGCAGGACTATGGCTACACCTTC. It yields the protein CAISEGGQDYGYTF.

The genes are TRBV7-2 and TRBJ2-1; 9 positions agree with TRBD1. CDR3 length equals 15 residues. The J segment lost 9 bases and the V segment lost 1 base, leaving 7 bases of the junction unmatched. Germline V gene data show CDR1 as SGHTA and CDR2 as FQGNSA. CDR3 protein: CASSLDGTGRGEQFF. Here the CDR3 DNA reads TGTGCCAGCAGCTTAGATGGGACAGGGAGGGGTGAGCAGTTCTTC.

This clone was counted between two and nine times. The chain uses TRBV18 and TRBJ1-1; D not certain. Germline V gene sequence: CDR1 KGHSH, CDR2 LQKENI. CDR3 length: 17 residues. Trimming took off 4 bases at V and 0 bases at J, with 18 bases between the two ends. The CDR3 is CASSRSNFGSMNTEAFF. In DNA, the CDR3 is TGTGCCAGCTCACGGTCGAATTTCGGGTCGATGAACACTGAAGCTTTCTTT.